This T cell receptor (beta chain) was profiled in a study of blood T cell repertoires in COVID-19. The CDR3 extends over 14 amino acids. Germline V gene sequence: CDR1 ENHRY, CDR2 SYGVKD. Trimming removed 7 bases from V and 2 bases from J; junction bases left unmatched: 6. TCRdb's table, derived via immunoSEQ multiplex PCR, lists solely in-frame clones and lacks some. The sample has some 300,000 clones, around 87% seen once. Sequencing input: peripheral blood. The sequence was collected from a man between 65 and 80 years old with acute or convalescent COVID-19. The J gene is TRBJ2-7, the V gene TRBV10-3, with 9 positions matching TRBD2. The CDR3 region is CAITPSGDPYEQYF. CDR3 DNA: TGTGCCATCACTCCTAGCGGGGACCCCTACGAGCAGTACTTC.